A single sample is the source of the 17 T cell receptor beta chains below, sequenced in a study of T-cell memory formation after mild COVID-19. TCRdb recomputed calls from the 5' RACE reads with MiXCR, one row per CDR3 protein. The table has roughly 200,000 distinct CDR3 sequences, roughly 23% seen once. The sample consisted of PBMCs or a T cell subset sorted from them (not recorded which). The receptors stem from an adult woman who had mild COVID-19 (a few samples of this study predate the infection). Cell type and time point are not known.

This clonotype was seen more than once but under ten times. The rearrangement links TRBV29-1 to TRBJ1-4; 7 bases align to TRBD1. Germline CDR1 is SQVTM and CDR2 is ANQGSEA. Germline trimming cut 3 bases from V and 7 bases from J; bases unmatched to any gene: 5. This CDR3 has 13 amino acids. CDR3 region: CSVEGEGAEKLFF. The DNA for the CDR3 is TGCAGCGTTGAGGGGGAGGGGGCTGAAAAACTGTTTTTT.

The rearrangement joins TRBV12-5 to TRBJ2-2; TRBD2 aligns across 8 bases. CDR3 size: 16 residues. The germline V gene encodes CDR1 LGHNT and CDR2 FRNRAP. V dropped 3 bases and J dropped 0; count of bases not matched to a gene: 3. CDR3 amino acids: CASGFLAGPNTGELFF. DNA for the CDR3: TGTGCTAGTGGTTTCTTAGCGGGGCCGAACACCGGGGAGCTGTTTTTT.

This clonotype came up a few times. The chain links TRBV5-1 to TRBJ1-6; 8 bases line up with TRBD1. The V gene's germline CDR1 is SGHRS and CDR2 YFSETQ. This CDR3 is built from 17 residues. V dropped 0 bases and J dropped 6; count of bases not matched to a gene: 8. CDR3 region: CASSLEGIGQGNSPLHF. The CDR3 nucleotides are TGCGCCAGCAGCTTGGAGGGAATCGGACAGGGTAATTCACCCCTCCACTTT.

This clonotype showed up just a few times. The V call is TRBV6-5, the J call TRBJ2-6; D gene uncertain. Trimming took 7 bases from V and 3 from J, leaving 10 bases between them. CDR1 is MNHEY and CDR2 is SVGAGI in the germline V gene. This CDR3 spans 14 amino acids. The CDR3 DNA reads as TGTGCCAGCACAGCCCTCAGTGGGGCCAACGTCCTGACTTTC. Translated, it gives CASTALSGANVLTF.

In its sample, this clonotype was seen a few times. The chain has TRBV7-9 and TRBJ2-5, with TRBD2 identical over 7 bases. Germline assignment: CDR1 SEHNR and CDR2 FQNEAQ (reference sequence). This CDR3 has 15 amino acids. With V trimmed by 5 bases and J by 4 bases, 10 bases remained unmatched. The CDR3 nucleotides read TGTGCCAGCAGCCCCACTTGGCGGGAGAGAGAGACCCAGTACTTC. Its translation is CASSPTWRERETQYF.

The chain joins TRBV6-1 to TRBJ1-2; no firm D call. The germline gives CDR1 MNHNS, CDR2 SASEGT. V lost 1 base and J lost 5, with 14 bases in between. The CDR3 is 15 residues long. The CDR3 DNA is TGTGCCAGCAGTGAAGAGCAGGCTATACCTTATGGCTACACCTTC. This sequence encodes CASSEEQAIPYGYTF.

The CDR3 loop reads CSARLNRGRGYTF. The CDR3 DNA follows: TGCAGTGCTAGGTTAAACAGGGGCCGCGGCTACACCTTC. The chain links TRBV20-1 to TRBJ1-2; 7 nucleotides agree with TRBD1. The CDR3 has 13 residues. The germline V gene has CDR1 DFQATT and CDR2 SNEGSKA (reference sequence). Trimming cost V 3 bases and J 8 bases; bases outside gene matches: 9.

The CDR3 DNA reads TGTGCCAGCAAGGGGGTGTTAGCGGGATTCACAGATACGCAGTATTTT. This translates into CASKGVLAGFTDTQYF. The rearrangement links TRBV27 to TRBJ2-3, with 8 positions matching TRBD2. J lost 2 bases, V lost 7 bases, and 11 bases had no gene match. CDR3 length equals 16 residues. Germline V gene sequence: CDR1 MNHEY, CDR2 SMNVEV (reference sequence).

The chain is built from TRBV29-1 and TRBJ1-1; D gene unclear. The V gene lost 3 bases and the J gene lost 4 bases, with 6 bases spanning the gap. Germline V gene sequence: CDR1 SQVTM, CDR2 ANQGSEA. The length of the CDR3 is 11 residues. CDR3 in DNA: TGCAGCGTTGATCGCAGCACTGAAGCTTTCTTT. Its translation is CSVDRSTEAFF.

This clonotype has only a few counts. The chain uses TRBV15 and TRBJ2-2, with a tentative D call TRBD2 (6 bases). The V and J ends lost 3 bases and 4 bases respectively, with 9 bases between them. CDR3 length equals 14 residues. CDR1 and CDR2 (germline): LNHNV, YYDKDF (reference sequence). CDR3 nucleotides: TGTGCCACCAGCAGTGGGGGAGGCACCGGGGAGCTGTTTTTT. Residues: CATSSGGGTGELFF.

The sample holds a few counts of this clonotype. The chain has TRBV7-9 and TRBJ1-2; no clear D gene. V was clipped by 1 base and J by 8 bases, with 8 bases between them. Looked up from germline, CDR1 is SEHNR and CDR2 is FQNEAQ (reference sequence). This CDR3 region has 12 residues. CDR3 bases: TGTGCCAGCAGCTTAGGCCTTGGGGGCTACACCTTC. Translating gives CASSLGLGGYTF.

CDR3 DNA: TGTGCCAGCAGCTCCCGAGGACTAGCAACTAGCACAGATACGCAGTATTTT. As protein: CASSSRGLATSTDTQYF. This sequence joins TRBV7-9 and TRBJ2-3, with 8 bases matching TRBD2. Germline assignment: CDR1 SEHNR and CDR2 FQNEAQ (reference sequence). The J segment lost 0 bases and the V segment lost 4 bases, leaving 9 bases of the junction unmatched. CDR3 length: 17 residues.

V usage is TRBV7-8 and J usage is TRBJ2-2; tentative D call: TRBD1 (5 bases). With 1 base removed from V and 1 base from J, the gap between germline ends came to 10 bases. The germline gives CDR1 SGHVS, CDR2 FQNEAQ. This CDR3 comprises 16 residues. This CDR3 is CASSLVPGQNTGELFF. DNA of the CDR3: TGTGCCAGCAGCTTAGTCCCAGGACAGAACACCGGGGAGCTGTTTTTT.

CDR3: CASSPTSHEQFF. For the CDR3, the DNA is TGTGCCAGCAGCCCGACTAGTCATGAGCAGTTCTTC. This sequence joins TRBV4-2 and TRBJ2-1; TRBD2 might be the D (6 bases). This CDR3 region has 12 residues. V was cut by 4 bases and J by 8 bases, with 9 bases left in between. Looked up from germline, CDR1 is LGHNA and CDR2 is YNFKEQ.

This clonotype was recorded a few times. The CDR3 DNA reads as TGTGCCACCAGTGATCCCGGTCTCACTGAAGCTTTCTTT. This encodes CATSDPGLTEAFF. The chain employs TRBV24-1 and TRBJ1-1; no definite D call. Germline values: CDR1 KGHDR, CDR2 SFDVKD. This CDR3 is built from 13 residues. V lost 3 bases to trimming and J lost 4 bases, with 8 bases between them.

This clonotype was detected only a few times. The J gene is TRBJ2-2, the V gene TRBV20-1; maybe TRBD2 (6 bases). CDR3 length equals 12 residues. Per germline, CDR1 DFQATT and CDR2 SNEGSKA (reference sequence). The germline V and J ends were trimmed by 6 bases and 5 bases, with 10 bases remaining between them. The DNA for the CDR3 is TGCAGTGCCCGACGGGGGACCGGGGAGCTGTTTTTT. This translates into CSARRGTGELFF.

This sequence joins TRBV5-4 and TRBJ2-7; 8 bases agree with TRBD1. This CDR3 is 13 amino acids long. Germline V gene data show CDR1 as SGHNT and CDR2 as YYREEE (reference sequence). Unmatched junction bases numbered 5, after V lost 7 bases and J lost 2 bases. The CDR3 DNA follows: TGTGCCAGCGGACAGGGCGGAGCCTACGAGCAGTACTTC. Translation: CASGQGGAYEQYF.